This TCR beta chain is drawn from a study of Ad26.COV2.S vaccination and SARS-CoV-2 variants (TCRdb year 2021). Regarding the study in general: Vaccine-arm donors were drawn from COV1001, a multicentre, randomized, double-blind, placebo-controlled phase I-IIa trial of Ad26.COV2.S in healthy adults. Dosing of Ad26.COV2.S was intramuscular, at either 5x10^10 or 1x10^11 viral particles, delivered as one shot or as two shots spaced 56 days apart. TCRbeta repertoire sequencing served as the tool for gauging how specific and how broad the SARS-CoV-2-reactive T cell receptors were following Ad26.COV2.S vaccination. A total of around 32 samples were included in the TCR-sequenced set, comprising about 20 Ad26.COV2.S vaccine recipients, 5 placebo recipients and 8 SARS-CoV-2 convalescent individuals. Participants in the trial were split at random into five groups of five each, receiving low-dose or high-dose Ad26.COV2.S once or twice, or else placebo on both occasions. Investigators did not know the trial group allocation while performing experiments and assessing outcomes.

TCRbeta CDR3 regions were sequenced with the immunoSEQ Assay. After extraction, genomic DNA underwent amplification by bias-controlled multiplex PCR, followed by high-throughput sequencing. The paper's data handling went like this. To quantify the absolute abundance of each unique TCRbeta CDR3 region, sequences were collapsed and filtered. T cell fraction was estimated by normalizing TCRbeta template counts to usable DNA, which was measured by amplifying reference genes present in all nucleated cells. Repertoire TCRs were annotated as SARS-CoV-2-specific when V gene, CDR3 amino acid sequence and J gene were exactly matched to a known reactive TCR set. The reference SARS-CoV-2 TCR set was derived from MIRA and filtered for enrichment in COVID-19-positive ImmuneCODE repertoires, a step that removed public or cross-reactive TCRs. Using the MIRA antigens, annotated TCRs were further analysed by specific ORF or by position within an ORF. Depth was the summed frequency of annotated unique rearrangements, while breadth was defined as annotated unique rearrangements over total unique productive rearrangements. Two-sided Wilcoxon rank-sum tests were applied when comparing TCR breadth between groups. This immuneACCESS table, as held by TCRdb, lists in-frame sequences with V and J called but not all clones. Of the missing ones, under half trace to an unresolved V gene in checked studies; the others have no known cause. That table gives V, J and clone size, and the DNA gave D and trimming. Present in this sample are under 400,000 clones, 87% of which were seen just once. The ten largest account for around 3.6% of the sample.

On this clone: Its antigen is still unknown. Base qualities are not at hand, and no much larger clone is one base apart.

The treatment or condition label here, explained by the study, means: roughly 20 received Ad26.COV2.S at low or high dose, single or two shots; about five received placebo; per-sample allocation not given. For vaccine and placebo recipients, repertoires were sequenced using samples collected on day 63 after the first injection. Between 29 July and 7 August 2020, Cohort 1b enrolled 25 adults aged 18-55 years at one site in Boston, USA. As a vaccine, Ad26.COV2.S was a replication-incompetent adenovirus type 26 vector that expressed a prefusion-stabilized SARS-CoV-2 spike protein derived from the original Wuhan strain. What the authors observed across the whole study: After vaccination, substantial breadth of spike-specific CD8+ and CD4+ T cell responses was reported. Compared with placebo recipients, Ad26.COV2.S recipients showed higher spike-specific TCR breadth (P = 0.0014). The study was not powered for comparison of responses between vaccine doses or regimens. Comparable non-spike TCR breadth was observed between vaccine and placebo recipients, consistent with only spike being contained in the vaccine. According to the authors, total T cell responses may have been underestimated by the TCR breadth and depth analyses.

The specimen was peripheral blood, collected in a trial of Ad26.COV2.S vaccine versus placebo. This receptor was taken from a person between 18 and 59 years old who received the Ad26.COV2.S COVID-19 vaccine or a placebo.

The sequence in DNA is TGTGCCAGTACCGACCGCCCCGCTGGAAACACCATATATTTT. Translation gives CASTDRPAGNTIYF. The V and J segments used are TRBV2 and TRBJ1-3; the D segment cannot be called with confidence. CDR1 and CDR2 were assigned from the germline V gene as SNHLY and FYNNEI. Trimming at the junction amounts to 9 bases on V and 2 bases on J, and the germline ends lie 14 bases apart. Reading from cysteine to phenylalanine, the CDR3 counts 14 amino acids. CDR3 DNA only is kept here, 42 bases in frame from base 1.